The rows below give T cell receptor beta chains drawn from one sample of a study of OX40 agonist ivuxolimab in advanced cancers. The data were produced by immunoSEQ multiplex PCR, yet TCRdb's version contains in-frame clones alone and is incomplete. Here the sample spans more than 55,000 clones, 91% being singletons. Sample: CD4+ or CD8+ T cells sorted from blood, taken in a trial of the OX40 agonist ivuxolimab. The receptors originated from an adult with an advanced solid tumor such as melanoma, head and neck, liver or kidney cancer. Each CDR3 is given with its conserved first and last residue. Each record gives: J gene, V gene, clone size, D gene, CDR3 DNA, CDR3 protein. D genes are given only for firm matches. Clone sizes are given selectively: once, few, many, or a class where the clone is expanded.

TRBJ1-3 TRBV20-1 NA NA TGCAGTGCTAGGGGAAACACCATATATTTT CSARGNTIYF
TRBJ1-2 TRBV11-2 NA TRBD1 TGTGCCAGCAGCAAACAGGGGAACGGCTACACCTTC CASSKQGNGYTF
TRBJ2-1 TRBV27 few TRBD1 TGTGCCAGCAGTTCCCCCCCGGGACAGGGAATGGATGAGCAGTTCTTC CASSSPPGQGMDEQFF
TRBJ2-1 TRBV5-1 once TRBD2 TGCGCCAGCAGCTTGACTAGCGGGAGCAGAAATGAGCAGTTCTTC CASSLTSGSRNEQFF
TRBJ1-1 TRBV7-2 NA NA TGTGCCAGCAGCTTAGGAGCAAACACTGAAGCTTTCTTT CASSLGANTEAFF
TRBJ1-5 TRBV2 NA NA TGTGCCAGCAGTCAGGGGACGGGCAATCAGCCCCAGCATTTT CASSQGTGNQPQHF
TRBJ1-4 TRBV5-1 NA NA TGCGCCAGCAGCTTGGTACCAACTAATGAAAAACTGTTTTTT CASSLVPTNEKLFF
TRBJ2-7 TRBV9 once TRBD1 TGTGCCAGCAGCGTAACCGGGACAGGGGGCAGCGAGCAGTACTTC CASSVTGTGGSEQYF
TRBJ1-1 TRBV25-1 few NA TGTGCCAGCTCATCAGCCAGGGACCTGAACACTGAAGCTTTCTTT CASSSARDLNTEAFF
TRBJ2-7 TRBV10-3 NA TRBD2 TGTGCCATCAGCAGGGGGACTAGCTCATACGAGCAGTACTTC CAISRGTSSYEQYF
TRBJ2-5 TRBV19 NA TRBD2 TGTGCCAGTAGTATTATGGTTAGCGGGAGTCGGGAGACCCAGTACTTC CASSIMVSGSRETQYF
TRBJ2-7 TRBV4-3 NA NA TGCGCCAGCAGCCAAGGAGTCGGCTTAGGCGTTCACGAGCAGTACTTC CASSQGVGLGVHEQYF
TRBJ1-1 TRBV28 NA NA TGTGCCAGCTCCCCCGTGGAGAGGACGCCAGCTTTCTTT CASSPVERTPAFF
TRBJ2-1 TRBV21-1 NA NA TGTGCCAGCAGCAGACCCCCCCGAAGCAGAGGCAATGAGCAGTTCTTC CASSRPPRSRGNEQFF
TRBJ1-5 TRBV6-6 NA TRBD1 TGTGCCAGCAGTTACGGACAGGGTTACAATCAGCCCCAGCATTTT CASSYGQGYNQPQHF
TRBJ2-3 TRBV7-2 NA TRBD2 TGTGCCAGCAGTCGGACTAGCGGGAGTGCAGATACGCAGTATTTT CASSRTSGSADTQYF
TRBJ1-4 TRBV27 NA NA TGTGCCAGCAGTGCCCGGGGGGTGGGGGAAAAACTGTTTTTT CASSARGVGEKLFF
TRBJ2-2 TRBV5-1 NA TRBD2 TGCGCCAGCAGCTCCCTAGCGGGAGCCGCCGGGGAGCTGTTTTTT CASSSLAGAAGELFF
TRBJ1-1 TRBV5-4 NA TRBD1 TGTGCCAGCAGGTGGGACAGGAGCCACCCAGTGGCTGAAGCTTTCTTT CASRWDRSHPVAEAFF
TRBJ2-1 TRBV4-3 NA TRBD1 TGCGCCAGCAGCCCCCAGACAGGGCGCAATGAGCAGTTCTTC CASSPQTGRNEQFF
TRBJ1-2 TRBV7-2 NA NA TGTGCCAGCAGCTTGGGGCAGTTCTATGGCTACACCTTC CASSLGQFYGYTF
TRBJ1-5 TRBV5-1 few NA TGCGCCAGCAGCTTGGAAGGGTCGAGCAATCAGCCCCAGCATTTT CASSLEGSSNQPQHF
TRBJ1-2 TRBV6-6 NA NA TGTGCCAGCAGGTCCTGGACGGCTGGTGGCTACACCTTC CASRSWTAGGYTF
TRBJ2-1 TRBV14 NA NA TGTGCCAGCAGCGGACTACTATACAATGAGCAGTTCTTC CASSGLLYNEQFF
TRBJ2-1 TRBV7-7 NA TRBD2 TGTGCTAGCAGCTTAGTGGGGACTAGCGGAGATGAGCAGTTCTTC CASSLVGTSGDEQFF
TRBJ1-2 TRBV9 few TRBD1 TGTGCCAGCAGCGTAGGACCCCAGCAGGGGGCTGATGGCTACACCTTC CASSVGPQQGADGYTF
TRBJ1-2 TRBV19 NA NA TGTGCCAGTAGTTATTCCGGGGGCTATGGCTACACCTTC CASSYSGGYGYTF
TRBJ1-5 TRBV16 NA NA TGTGCCAGCAGCCATATTCTAGGGGTGGGCAATCAGCCCCAGCATTTT CASSHILGVGNQPQHF
TRBJ2-7 TRBV7-8 NA NA TGTGCCAGCAGCAGGGACGTTTACGAGCAGTACTTC CASSRDVYEQYF
TRBJ1-2 TRBV5-4 NA NA TGTGCCAGCAGCTTCGCAAGCGGCTACACCTTC CASSFASGYTF
TRBJ1-1 TRBV27 NA NA TGTGCCAGCAGTCGCCCGGGGGGTACTGAAGCTTTCTTT CASSRPGGTEAFF
TRBJ2-6 TRBV29-1 NA NA TGCAGCGTTCACCAGGTCGCGTTCTCTGGGGCCAACGTCCTGACTTTC CSVHQVAFSGANVLTF
TRBJ2-5 TRBV7-9 NA NA TGTGCCAGCAGCTTAAGGGGGGGAGTGGAGACCCAGTACTTC CASSLRGGVETQYF
TRBJ2-7 TRBV7-4 NA NA TGTGCCAGCAGCCCACTCCAGTCGGCTCCCAAGCAGTACTTC CASSPLQSAPKQYF
TRBJ2-1 TRBV30 NA TRBD1 TGTGCCTGGCGACAGGGAGAGAGGGTCAATGAGCAGTTCTTC CAWRQGERVNEQFF
TRBJ1-2 TRBV7-9 NA NA TGTGCCAGCAGCTTAGGACAGAATTATAACTATGGCTACACCTTT CASSLGQNYNYGYTF
TRBJ2-7 TRBV7-2 NA NA TGTGCCAGCAGCTACTCGACGGGTCCAGGGACCTACGAGCAGTACTTC CASSYSTGPGTYEQYF
TRBJ1-1 TRBV29-1 NA NA TGCAGCGCTGGGGACGGTAGGAACACTGAAGCTTTCTTT CSAGDGRNTEAFF
TRBJ2-1 TRBV20-1 NA NA TGCAGTGCTGGCGGGATTGGGGAGCAGTTCTTC CSAGGIGEQFF
TRBJ2-1 TRBV7-8 NA NA TGTGCCAGCAGCTTGATGGGGACTTTTTTAGGTGATGAGCAGTTCTTC CASSLMGTFLGDEQFF
TRBJ2-3 TRBV5-4 NA NA TGTGCCAGCAGCTTGGTTTCTGGAATAACAGATACGCAGTATTTT CASSLVSGITDTQYF
TRBJ2-2 TRBV11-2 NA NA TGTGCCAGCAGCTTAGATGGCGGAACGGCCGGGGAGCTGTTTTTT CASSLDGGTAGELFF
TRBJ2-4 TRBV19 NA NA TGTGCCAGTAGTATCGTACTAGCCAAAAACATTCAGTACTTC CASSIVLAKNIQYF
TRBJ1-1 TRBV6-6 NA NA TGTGCCAGCAGTGAGAGCGGGGGGACTGAAGCTTTCTTT CASSESGGTEAFF
TRBJ2-7 TRBV30 NA NA TGTGCCTGGAGTGCGGGCAGCCCCTACGAGCAGTACTTC CAWSAGSPYEQYF
TRBJ2-1 TRBV9 NA NA TGTGCCAGCAGCGTTTGGGGGAGCTCCTACAATGAGCAGTTCTTC CASSVWGSSYNEQFF